This T cell receptor (beta chain) was recorded in a study of technical replicates of blood from four donors. The CDR3 extends over 15 amino acids. Trimming left V 1 base short and J 7 bases short, with 13 bases between. Per germline, CDR1 LGHNA and CDR2 YSLEER. Data came from immunoSEQ multiplex PCR; TCRdb stores just in-frame clones and leaves some out. Of tens of thousands of clones in the sample, more than 90% were seen once. Material for sequencing was PBMCs. The V gene is TRBV4-3, the J gene TRBJ2-2; tentatively, D is TRBD2 (6 bases). This clonotype originated in a human donor in good health. Some clones in this sample may be carry-over from other donors' samples. The CDR3 DNA follows: TGCGCCAGCAGCCAAGGACTAGTGGTAGGCGGGGAGCTGTTTTTT. Protein product: CASSQGLVVGGELFF.